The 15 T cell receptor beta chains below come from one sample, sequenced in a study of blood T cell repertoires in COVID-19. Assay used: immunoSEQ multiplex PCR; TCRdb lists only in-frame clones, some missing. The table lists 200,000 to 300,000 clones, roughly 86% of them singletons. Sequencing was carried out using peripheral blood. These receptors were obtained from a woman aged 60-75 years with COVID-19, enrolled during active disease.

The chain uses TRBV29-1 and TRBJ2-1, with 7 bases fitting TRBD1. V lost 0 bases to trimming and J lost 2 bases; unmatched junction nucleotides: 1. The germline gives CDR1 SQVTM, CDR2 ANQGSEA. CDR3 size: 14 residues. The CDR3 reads CSVEEGQPYNEQFF. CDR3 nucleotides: TGCAGCGTTGAAGAGGGACAGCCCTACAATGAGCAGTTCTTC.

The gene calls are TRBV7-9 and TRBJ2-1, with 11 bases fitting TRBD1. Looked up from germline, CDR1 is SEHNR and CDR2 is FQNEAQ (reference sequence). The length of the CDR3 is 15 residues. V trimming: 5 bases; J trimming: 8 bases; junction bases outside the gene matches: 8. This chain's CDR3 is CASSRRDRGNDEQFF. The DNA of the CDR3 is TGTGCCAGCAGCCGCCGGGACAGGGGGAACGATGAGCAGTTCTTC.

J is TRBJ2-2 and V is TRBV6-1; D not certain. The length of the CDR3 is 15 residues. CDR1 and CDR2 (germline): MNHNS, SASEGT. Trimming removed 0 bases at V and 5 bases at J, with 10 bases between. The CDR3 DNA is TGTGCCAGCAGTGAAGCAACACCGGGTACCGGGGAGCTGTTTTTT. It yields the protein CASSEATPGTGELFF.

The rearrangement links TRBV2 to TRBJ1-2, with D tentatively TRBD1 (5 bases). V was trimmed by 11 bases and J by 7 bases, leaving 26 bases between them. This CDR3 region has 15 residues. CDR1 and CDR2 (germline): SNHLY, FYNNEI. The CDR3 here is CADSRGRGTMGGYTF. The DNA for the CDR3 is TGTGCCGACAGCAGAGGCAGAGGGACTATGGGTGGCTACACCTTC.

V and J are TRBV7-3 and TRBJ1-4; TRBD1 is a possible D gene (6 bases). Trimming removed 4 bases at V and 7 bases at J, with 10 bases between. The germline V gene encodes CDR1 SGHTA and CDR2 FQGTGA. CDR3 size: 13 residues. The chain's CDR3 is CASSSGVGEKLFF. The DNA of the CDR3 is TGTGCCAGCAGCTCAGGGGTGGGTGAAAAACTGTTTTTT. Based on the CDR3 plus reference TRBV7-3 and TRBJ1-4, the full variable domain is GAGVSQTPSNKVTEKGKYVELRCDPISGHTALYWYRQSLGQGPEFLIYFQGTGAADDSGLPNDRFFAVRPEGSVSTLKIQRTERGDSAVYLCASSSGVGEKLFFGSGTQLSVL.

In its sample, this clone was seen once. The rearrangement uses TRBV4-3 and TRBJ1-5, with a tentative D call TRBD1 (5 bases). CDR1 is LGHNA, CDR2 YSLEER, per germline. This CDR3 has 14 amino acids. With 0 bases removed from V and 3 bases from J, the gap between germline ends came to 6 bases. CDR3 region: CASSQDGANQPQHF. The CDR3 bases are TGCGCCAGCAGCCAAGATGGGGCCAATCAGCCCCAGCATTTT.

The CDR3 DNA reads as TGTGCCACCAGAGGACTAGCGCGCAATGAGCAGTTCTTC. Protein: CATRGLARNEQFF. The genes are TRBV24-1 and TRBJ2-1; 9 bases align to TRBD2. With 7 bases clipped from V and 6 bases from J, the junction kept 3 bases outside the gene matches. Per germline, CDR1 KGHDR and CDR2 SFDVKD. CDR3 length equals 13 residues.

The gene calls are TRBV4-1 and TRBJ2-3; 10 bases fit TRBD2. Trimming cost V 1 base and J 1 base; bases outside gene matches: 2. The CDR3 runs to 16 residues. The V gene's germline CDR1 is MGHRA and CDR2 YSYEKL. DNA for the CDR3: TGCGCCAGCAGCCAAGCCGGGACTAGCGGCACAGATACGCAGTATTTT. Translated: CASSQAGTSGTDTQYF.

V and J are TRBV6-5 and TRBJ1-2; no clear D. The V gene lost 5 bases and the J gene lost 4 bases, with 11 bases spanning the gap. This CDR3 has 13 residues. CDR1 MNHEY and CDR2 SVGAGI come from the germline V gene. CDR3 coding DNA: TGTGCCAGCAGTCTGGAGAGCCTCTATGGCTACACCTTC. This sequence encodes CASSLESLYGYTF.

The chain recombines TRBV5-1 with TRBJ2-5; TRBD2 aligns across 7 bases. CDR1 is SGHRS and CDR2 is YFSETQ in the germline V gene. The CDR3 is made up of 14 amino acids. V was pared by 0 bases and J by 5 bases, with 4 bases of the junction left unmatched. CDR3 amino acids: CASSLGEGGETQYF. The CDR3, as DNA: TGCGCCAGCAGCTTGGGGGAGGGCGGCGAGACCCAGTACTTC. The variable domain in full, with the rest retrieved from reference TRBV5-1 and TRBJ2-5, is KAGVTQTPRYLIKTRGQQVTLSCSPISGHRSVSWYQQTPGQGLQFLFEYFSETQRNKGNFPGRFSGRQFSNSRSEMNVSTLELGDSALYLCASSLGEGGETQYFGPGTRLLVL.

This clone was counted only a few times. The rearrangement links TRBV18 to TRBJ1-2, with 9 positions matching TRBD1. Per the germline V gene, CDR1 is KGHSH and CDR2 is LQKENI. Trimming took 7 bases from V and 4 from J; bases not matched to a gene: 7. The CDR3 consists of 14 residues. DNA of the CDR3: TGTGCCAGCTATTCGACAGGGGGAAGCTATGGCTACACCTTC. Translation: CASYSTGGSYGYTF.

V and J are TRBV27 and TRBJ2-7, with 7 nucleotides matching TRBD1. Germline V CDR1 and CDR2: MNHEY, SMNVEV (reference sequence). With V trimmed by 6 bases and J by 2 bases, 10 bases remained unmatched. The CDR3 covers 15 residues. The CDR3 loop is CASSRGTSDPYEQYF. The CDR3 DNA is TGTGCCAGCAGCAGGGGGACATCGGACCCCTACGAGCAGTACTTC.

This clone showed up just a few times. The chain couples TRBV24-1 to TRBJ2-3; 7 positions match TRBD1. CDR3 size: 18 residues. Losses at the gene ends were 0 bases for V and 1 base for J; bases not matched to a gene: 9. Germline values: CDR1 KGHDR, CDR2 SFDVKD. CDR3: CATSDLDGDSSRTDTQYF. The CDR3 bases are TGTGCCACCAGTGATTTGGATGGGGACAGTTCTCGCACAGATACGCAGTATTTT.

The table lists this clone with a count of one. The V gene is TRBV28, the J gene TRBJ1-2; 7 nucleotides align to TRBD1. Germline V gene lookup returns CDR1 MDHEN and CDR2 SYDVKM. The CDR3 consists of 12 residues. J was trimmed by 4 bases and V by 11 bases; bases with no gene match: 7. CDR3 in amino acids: CAHGTALYGYTF. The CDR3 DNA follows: TGTGCCCACGGGACAGCACTCTATGGCTACACCTTC.

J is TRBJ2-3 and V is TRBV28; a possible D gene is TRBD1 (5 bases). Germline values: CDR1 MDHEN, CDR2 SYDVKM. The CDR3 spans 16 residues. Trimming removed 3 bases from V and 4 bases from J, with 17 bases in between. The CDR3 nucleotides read TGTGCCAGCAGTTTTAAGGGGTTTCTCTCCGCAGATACGCAGTATTTT. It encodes CASSFKGFLSADTQYF.